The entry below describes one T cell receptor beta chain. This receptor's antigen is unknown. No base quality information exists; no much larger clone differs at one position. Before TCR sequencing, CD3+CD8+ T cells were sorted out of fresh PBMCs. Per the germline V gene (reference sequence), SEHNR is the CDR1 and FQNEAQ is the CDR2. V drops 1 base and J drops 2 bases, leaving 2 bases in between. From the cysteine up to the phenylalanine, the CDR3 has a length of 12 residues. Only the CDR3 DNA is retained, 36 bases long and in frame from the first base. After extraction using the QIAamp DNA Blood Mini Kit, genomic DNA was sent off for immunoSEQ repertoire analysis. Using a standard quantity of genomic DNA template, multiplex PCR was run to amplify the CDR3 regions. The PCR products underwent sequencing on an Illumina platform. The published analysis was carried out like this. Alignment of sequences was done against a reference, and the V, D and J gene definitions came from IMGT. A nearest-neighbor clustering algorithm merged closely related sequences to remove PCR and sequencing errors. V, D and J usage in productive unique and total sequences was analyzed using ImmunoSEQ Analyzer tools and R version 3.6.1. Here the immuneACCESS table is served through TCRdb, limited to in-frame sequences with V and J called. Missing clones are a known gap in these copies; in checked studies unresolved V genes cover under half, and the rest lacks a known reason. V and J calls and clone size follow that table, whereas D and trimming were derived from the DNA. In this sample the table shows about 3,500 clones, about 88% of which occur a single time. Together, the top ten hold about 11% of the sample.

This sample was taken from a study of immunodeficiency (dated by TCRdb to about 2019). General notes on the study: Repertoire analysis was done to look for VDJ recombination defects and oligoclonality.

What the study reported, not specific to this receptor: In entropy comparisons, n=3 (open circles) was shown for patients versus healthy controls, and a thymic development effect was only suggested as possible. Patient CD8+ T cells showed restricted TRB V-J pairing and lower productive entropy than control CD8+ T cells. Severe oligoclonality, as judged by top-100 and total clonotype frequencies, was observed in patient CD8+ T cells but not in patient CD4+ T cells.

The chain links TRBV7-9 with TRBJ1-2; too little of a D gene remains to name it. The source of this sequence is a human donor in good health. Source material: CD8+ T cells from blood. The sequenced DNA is TGTGCCAGCAGCTTAGAAAACTATGGCTACACCTTC. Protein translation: CASSLENYGYTF.